The present entry profiles one TCR beta chain with its context. The sample is drawn from a study of blood T cell repertoires in COVID-19. The CDR3 length is 13 residues. V dropped 4 bases and J dropped 3 bases, with 10 bases sitting between them. Germline V lookup: CDR1 SGHNT, CDR2 YYREEE (reference sequence). TCRdb's copy holds only in-frame clones and misses some; the assay was immunoSEQ multiplex PCR. The table includes around 150,000 clones, approximately 84% detected once. This clonotype was obtained from a woman aged 80 or over in a cohort sampled during active or convalescent COVID-19. This chain links TRBV5-4 with TRBJ2-5; tentative D call: TRBD1 (5 bases). The specimen sequenced was peripheral blood. The CDR3 sequence is CASSLDRKETQYF. The DNA of the CDR3 is TGTGCCAGCAGCCTCGACAGAAAAGAGACCCAGTACTTC.